A selection of T cell receptor beta chains follows, all from one sample in a study of OX40 agonist ivuxolimab in advanced cancers. Libraries were prepared by immunoSEQ multiplex PCR; TCRdb keeps only in-frame clonotypes and omits some of them. The profile shows around 67,000 clones, over 70% of them singletons. The starting material was CD4+ or CD8+ T cells sorted from blood, obtained in a trial of the OX40 agonist ivuxolimab. The receptors were gathered from an adult with an advanced solid tumor such as melanoma, head and neck, liver or kidney cancer. CDR3s include the opening cysteine and the closing phenylalanine or tryptophan. Not every row has a clone size; where given, it reads once, few, many or a size class.

TRBV13	TRBJ2-7	-	CASSLVLGEQYF
TRBV5-6	TRBJ2-2	-	CASSRTVAGGGELFF
TRBV15	TRBJ1-3	-	CATSRVTGASGNTIYF
TRBV15	TRBJ2-1	-	CATSTGLAELSSYNEQFF
TRBV19	TRBJ2-2	-	CASSTRQGAIGELFF
TRBV4-1	TRBJ2-7	-	CASSQGGLAGVRAHEQYF
TRBV27	TRBJ2-1	-	CASSLGDRSNEQFF
TRBV5-4	TRBJ1-2	-	CASSLVDTGLHGYTF
TRBV29-1	TRBJ1-2	-	CSAGPKSSGQPYGYTF
TRBV6-1	TRBJ2-1	-	CASSEGALAGSYNEQFF
TRBV27	TRBJ2-5	-	CASSLWGRQETQYF
TRBV6-6	TRBJ1-3	-	CASQQVSGNTIYF
TRBV19	TRBJ2-1	once	CASTENNEQFF
TRBV30	TRBJ1-1	-	CASDREGDTEAFF
TRBV7-2	TRBJ1-5	-	CASSFTGSDQPQHF
TRBV7-2	TRBJ1-2	-	CASSGGGVRAAGYTF
TRBV7-9	TRBJ2-7	medium-sized	CASSPRGAGHEQYF
TRBV19	TRBJ1-3	-	CASSTDRVTGTIYF
TRBV6-1	TRBJ2-2	-	CASSRGGASGELFF
TRBV5-1	TRBJ2-5	-	CASSPQTAIIQETQYF
TRBV18	TRBJ1-1	-	CASSPQQGANSGTEAFF
TRBV5-1	TRBJ1-1	few	CASSWGQGVKTEAFF
TRBV2	TRBJ2-7	-	CASSFKNTGQTWEQYF
TRBV27	TRBJ1-2	-	CASSFGGDGYTF
TRBV27	TRBJ2-7	-	CASRTMRQGIEQYF
TRBV27	TRBJ1-1	-	CASSFDRVNTEAFF
TRBV6-1	TRBJ2-3	-	CASSERQKDTQYF
TRBV6-1	TRBJ1-5	-	CASSEGDRWNQPQHF
TRBV28	TRBJ2-7	-	CASTGDSFSYEQYF
TRBV15	TRBJ2-3	-	CATSREADTQYF
TRBV5-6	TRBJ2-5	-	CASSSRTALGETQYF
TRBV5-1	TRBJ1-1	-	CASSLDLVSQGTEAFF
TRBV7-7	TRBJ1-2	-	CASSLAGRKTGTNCGYTF
TRBV11-1	TRBJ2-4	-	CASSNRQGKNIQYF
TRBV4-1	TRBJ2-1	-	CASSQVDLGLSSYNEQFF
TRBV4-3	TRBJ1-3	-	CASSQETAGNTIYF
TRBV11-2	TRBJ2-1	-	CASSLKLATQGEQFF
TRBV19	TRBJ1-2	-	CASSIRGRGLYGYTF
TRBV5-6	TRBJ2-5	many	CASSLRRLGGETQYF
TRBV6-5	TRBJ2-7	-	CASSLTPYEQYF
TRBV4-2	TRBJ1-1	-	CASSQEAGWDTWEAFF
TRBV5-1	TRBJ2-5	-	CASSYGTLDQETQYF
TRBV29-1	TRBJ1-2	-	CSVGERRTAYGYTF
TRBV5-5	TRBJ1-2	-	CASSSGTGGGYGYTF
TRBV27	TRBJ2-5	-	CASSSSRVGETQYF
TRBV6-5	TRBJ1-2	medium-sized	CASSPRARGGYGYTF
TRBV7-9	TRBJ2-5	-	CASSLAGGAETQYF
TRBV4-2	TRBJ1-2	few	CASSQGDRDYGYTF
TRBV4-1	TRBJ2-3	-	CASRKFGGEDTQYF
TRBV19	TRBJ1-6	few	CASSIIPSQGGNSPLHF
TRBV5-1	TRBJ1-1	-	CASSLANRATEAFF
TRBV6-1	TRBJ2-2	once	CASRASQIDGELFF
TRBV10-2	TRBJ1-5	-	CASSDRDRNQPQHF
TRBV19	TRBJ2-7	-	CASRPRDRAYEQYF